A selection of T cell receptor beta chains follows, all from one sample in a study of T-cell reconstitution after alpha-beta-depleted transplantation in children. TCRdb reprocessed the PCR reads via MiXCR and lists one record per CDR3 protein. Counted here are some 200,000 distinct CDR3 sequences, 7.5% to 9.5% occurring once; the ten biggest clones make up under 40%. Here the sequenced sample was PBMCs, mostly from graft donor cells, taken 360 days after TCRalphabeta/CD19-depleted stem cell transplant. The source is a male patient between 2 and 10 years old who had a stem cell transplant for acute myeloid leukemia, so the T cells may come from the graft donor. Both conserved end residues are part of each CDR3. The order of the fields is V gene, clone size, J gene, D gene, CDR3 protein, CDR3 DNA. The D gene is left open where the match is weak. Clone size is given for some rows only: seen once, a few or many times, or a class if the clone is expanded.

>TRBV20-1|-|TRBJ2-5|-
CSAANRDRQETQYF
TGCAGTGCCGCAAACAGGGATCGCCAAGAGACCCAGTACTTC
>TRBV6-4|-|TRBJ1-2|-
CASSDPSPPAEGYTF
TGTGCCAGCAGTGACCCGAGCCCGCCCGCGGAAGGCTACACCTTC
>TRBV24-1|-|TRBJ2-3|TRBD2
CATSSGLAGIDTQYF
TGTGCCACCAGTTCCGGGCTAGCGGGGATAGATACGCAGTATTTT
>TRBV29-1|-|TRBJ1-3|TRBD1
CSVQGTAGNTIYF
TGCAGCGTTCAAGGGACAGCTGGAAACACCATATATTTT
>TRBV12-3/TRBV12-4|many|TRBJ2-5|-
CASSLGNQETQYF
TGTGCCAGCAGTTTAGGTAACCAAGAGACCCAGTACTTC
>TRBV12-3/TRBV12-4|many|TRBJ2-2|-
CASSWSPGRLNTGELFF
TGTGCCAGCAGTTGGTCCCCGGGCCGCCTAAACACCGGGGAGCTGTTTTTT
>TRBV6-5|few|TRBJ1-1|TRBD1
CASSSLGQGAVAEAFF
TGTGCCAGCAGTTCCCTAGGACAGGGGGCTGTAGCTGAAGCTTTCTTT
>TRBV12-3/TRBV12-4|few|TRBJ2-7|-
CASSLVSTYEQYF
TGTGCCAGCAGTTTGGTATCAACCTACGAGCAGTACTTC
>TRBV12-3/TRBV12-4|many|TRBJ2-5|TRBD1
CASSLTRGDRGEETQYF
TGTGCCAGCAGTTTGACCCGAGGGGACAGGGGGGAAGAGACCCAGTACTTC
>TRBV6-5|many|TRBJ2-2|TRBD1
CASSRGQVHGELFF
TGTGCCAGCAGTCGGGGACAGGTGCACGGGGAGCTGTTTTTT
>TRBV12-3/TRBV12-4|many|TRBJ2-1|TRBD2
CASSPSGRASDEQFF
TGTGCCAGCAGTCCCAGCGGGAGGGCCAGCGATGAGCAGTTCTTC
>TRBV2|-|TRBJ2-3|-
CASRIEGTDTQYF
TGTGCCAGCAGAATTGAGGGCACAGATACGCAGTATTTT
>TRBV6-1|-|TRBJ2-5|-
CASSARLTPNLETQYF
TGTGCCAGCAGTGCAAGACTAACCCCCAATTTGGAGACCCAGTACTTC
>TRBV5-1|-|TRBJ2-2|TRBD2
CASSLEVGGIGNTGELFF
TGCGCCAGCAGCTTGGAGGTCGGGGGGATTGGAAACACCGGGGAGCTGTTTTTT
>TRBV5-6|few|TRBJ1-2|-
CASSFARDYGYTF
TGTGCCAGCAGCTTTGCCAGGGACTATGGCTACACCTTC
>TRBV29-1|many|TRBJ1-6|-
CSVAATRDSPLHF
TGCAGCGTTGCAGCCACGAGGGATTCACCCCTCCACTTT
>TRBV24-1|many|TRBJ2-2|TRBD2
CATSDNNGLAFAGELFF
TGTGCCACCAGTGATAACAACGGACTAGCATTCGCCGGGGAGCTGTTTTTT
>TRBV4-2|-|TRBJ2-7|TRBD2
CASSRLTSGSYEQYF
TGTGCCAGCAGCCGACTGACTAGCGGGAGCTACGAGCAGTACTTC
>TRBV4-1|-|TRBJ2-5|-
CASSLVADQETQYF
TGCGCCAGCAGCTTAGTAGCGGATCAAGAGACCCAGTACTTC
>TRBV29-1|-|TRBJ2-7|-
CSVEGTVGGRYEQYF
TGCAGCGTTGAAGGGACGGTGGGAGGAAGGTACGAGCAGTACTTC
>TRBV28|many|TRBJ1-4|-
CASRRIGTEALFF
TGTGCCAGCAGAAGGATCGGGACGGAAGCTCTGTTTTTT
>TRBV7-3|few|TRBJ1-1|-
CASSPRHATMNTEAFF
TGTGCCAGCAGCCCCCGGCACGCGACAATGAACACTGAAGCTTTCTTT
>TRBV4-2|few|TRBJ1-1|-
CASSPGTTEAFF
TGTGCCAGCAGCCCGGGGACCACTGAAGCTTTCTTT